This T cell receptor beta chain was found in a study of T cell responses to AZD1222 COVID-19 vaccine. Notes on the study in general: Reportedly, close to half of spike-specific TCRs are directed against unmutated variant regions.

Profiling relied on immunoSEQ multiplex PCR, and the TCRdb table lists in-frame clones only, not all of them. This table has more than 80,000 clones, under 90% appearing once. As regards this clone: Its target is not known.

The source is an adult in good health. Sample: peripheral blood, taken on day 0 of AZD1222 vaccination.

Here the CDR3 DNA reads TGTGCCAGCAGGGGGGGCGGCTCCTACGAGCAGTACTTC. Its protein product is CASRGGGSYEQYF. This sequence joins TRBV7-6 and TRBJ2-7; D assignment may be TRBD1 or TRBD2 (6 bases each). Germline-derived CDR1 and CDR2 are SGHVS and FNYEAQ. The ends were cut back, 6 bases at V and 0 bases at J, with 9 bases in the middle. The CDR3 is 13 residues long.